The clone carrying this TCR beta chain has at least ten counts. The sample is drawn from a study of T cells in Graves' hyperthyroidism and ophthalmopathy. V lost 5 bases and J lost 13; bases outside the gene matches: 14. In germline, CDR1 is SEHNR, CDR2 FQNEAQ (reference sequence). The CDR3 spans 14 residues. TCR beta CDR3 region amplification was performed from RNA transcripts. The HTBI set primed first-round TCR CDR3 RT-PCR. TCRdb called the multiplex PCR reads again in MiXCR, with one record for every CDR3 protein. The sample yields 270,000 or so distinct CDR3 sequences, approximately 16% seen once.

This chain uses TRBV7-9 with TRBJ2-1; 7 bases are a match to TRBD1. This clonotype was obtained from a woman aged 45-65 years with Graves' hyperthyroidism that later progressed to Graves' ophthalmopathy. The sample taken for sequencing was blood. CDR3 nucleotides: TGTGCCAGCAGCCCTTTGGGGCCCCGGGACAGTCAGTTCTTC. This codes for CASSPLGPRDSQFF.